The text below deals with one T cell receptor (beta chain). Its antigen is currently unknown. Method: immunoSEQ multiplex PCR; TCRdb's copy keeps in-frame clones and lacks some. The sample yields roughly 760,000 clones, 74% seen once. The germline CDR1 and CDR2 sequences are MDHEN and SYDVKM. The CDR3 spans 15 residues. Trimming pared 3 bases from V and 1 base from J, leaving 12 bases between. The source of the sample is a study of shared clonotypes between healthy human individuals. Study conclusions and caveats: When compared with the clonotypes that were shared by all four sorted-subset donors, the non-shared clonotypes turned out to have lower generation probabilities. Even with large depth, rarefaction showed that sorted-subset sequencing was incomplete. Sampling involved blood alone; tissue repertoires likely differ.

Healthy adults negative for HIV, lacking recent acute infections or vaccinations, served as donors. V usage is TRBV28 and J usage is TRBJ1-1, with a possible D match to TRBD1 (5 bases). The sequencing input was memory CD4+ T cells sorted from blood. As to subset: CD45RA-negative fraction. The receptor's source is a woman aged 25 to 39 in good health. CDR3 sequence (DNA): TGTGCCAGCAGTTTTATAACCACAGGGAACACTGAAGCTTTCTTT. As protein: CASSFITTGNTEAFF.